Sequencing of this T cell receptor beta chain was carried out in a study of blood T cell repertoires in COVID-19. Background on the study: The samples span acute and convalescent COVID-19 from the United States, Italy and Spain. Sample material is recorded as cDNA or gDNA derived from T cells, B-cell-depleted T cells, or PBMCs.

This clone was observed once. V dropped 11 bases and J dropped 6 bases, with 10 bases sitting between them. The CDR3 spans 10 residues. Sequencing was performed with immunoSEQ multiplex PCR; in TCRdb, only in-frame clones are kept and a portion is missing. This table holds 160,000 or so clones, 70% to 90% found once. This sequence originates from a human donor in a cohort sampled during active COVID-19. Input material: peripheral blood. V usage is TRBV23-1 and J usage is TRBJ1-1; no definite D call. TRBV23-1 is treated as an ORF (open reading frame) with a function not yet certain. CDR3 nucleotides: TGCGCCGCTAAACCCCCTGAAGCTTTCTTT. It encodes CAAKPPEAFF.